These T cell receptor beta chains were read from a single sample in a study of blood T cell repertoires in COVID-19. The assay was immunoSEQ multiplex PCR, and TCRdb's table has in-frame clones only and misses some. Seen here are about 180,000 clones, approximately 88% observed once, and the top ten hold around 7%. The sequenced material came from peripheral blood. The source is a woman in her thirties or forties with COVID-19, enrolled during active disease. CDR3s include the opening cysteine and the closing phenylalanine or tryptophan. The order of the fields is clone size, V gene, D gene, J gene, CDR3 protein, CDR3 DNA. A D gene is named only where the DNA matches it firmly. Not every row has a clone size; where given, it reads once, few, many or a size class.

NA	TRBV7-3	TRBD1	TRBJ1-3	CASSFPGQDSGNTIYF	TGTGCCAGCAGCTTCCCGGGACAGGACTCTGGAAACACCATATATTTT
NA	TRBV24-1	NA	TRBJ2-1	CATSDKAGGRNEQFF	TGTGCCACCAGTGATAAAGCGGGTGGGCGCAATGAGCAGTTCTTC
NA	TRBV11-2	NA	TRBJ2-7	CASSLGQGTYEQYF	TGTGCCAGCAGCCTGGGACAAGGAACCTACGAGCAGTACTTC
NA	TRBV2	NA	TRBJ2-2	CAQPRGMGPNTGELFF	TGTGCCCAGCCCCGGGGGATGGGACCGAACACCGGGGAGCTGTTTTTT
few	TRBV5-1	NA	TRBJ1-5	CASILNYQPQHF	TGCGCCAGCATCCTTAATTATCAGCCCCAGCATTTT
NA	TRBV15	NA	TRBJ1-3	CATSRDRGSGNTIYF	TGTGCCACCAGCAGAGATCGGGGCTCTGGAAACACCATATATTTT
NA	TRBV7-9	TRBD1	TRBJ1-1	CASSLTGGAGTEAFF	TGTGCCAGCAGCTTGACAGGGGGCGCAGGCACTGAAGCTTTCTTT
NA	TRBV10-2	NA	TRBJ1-1	CASSPQGITEAFF	TGCGCCAGCAGTCCACAGGGAATCACTGAAGCTTTCTTT
NA	TRBV6-2/TRBV6-3	TRBD1	TRBJ2-5	CASSYPDRVSYF	TGTGCCAGCAGTTACCCGGACAGGGTCTCCTACTTC
NA	TRBV5-1	TRBD1	TRBJ1-1	CASSEGRGRSTTEAFF	TGCGCCAGCAGCGAAGGCAGGGGGCGGTCGACAACTGAAGCTTTCTTT
once	TRBV19	NA	TRBJ1-1	CASSILPPTGPTEAFF	TGTGCCAGTAGTATTCTACCCCCAACAGGGCCCACTGAAGCTTTCTTT
NA	TRBV27	NA	TRBJ1-5	CASSLMVADNQPQHF	TGTGCCAGCAGTTTAATGGTGGCCGACAATCAGCCCCAGCATTTT
NA	TRBV7-7	TRBD2	TRBJ2-3	CASSLGGGGTDTQYF	TGTGCTAGCAGCTTAGGCGGGGGAGGAACAGATACGCAGTATTTT
NA	TRBV3-1/TRBV3-2	NA	TRBJ2-7	CASSPFGGAGYEQYF	TGTGCCAGCAGCCCCTTTGGGGGGGCAGGCTACGAGCAGTACTTC
NA	TRBV5-1	TRBD2	TRBJ2-3	CASSLRGVGTDTQYF	TGCGCCAGCAGCTTGCGGGGGGTTGGGACAGATACGCAGTATTTT
few	TRBV28	TRBD1	TRBJ1-3	CASRPDRGISGNTIYF	TGTGCCAGCAGGCCGGACAGGGGAATCTCTGGAAACACCATATATTTT
NA	TRBV6-4	TRBD2	TRBJ2-7	CASSASPGGPDEQYF	TGTGCCAGCAGTGCCTCTCCGGGGGGGCCAGACGAGCAGTACTTC
NA	TRBV11-2	NA	TRBJ2-5	CASSFGSGRETQYF	TGTGCCAGCAGCTTCGGTAGCGGAAGAGAGACCCAGTACTTC
many	TRBV28	NA	TRBJ2-7	CASCYMGGEQYF	TGTGCCAGCTGTTATATGGGGGGCGAGCAGTACTTC
NA	TRBV3-1/TRBV3-2	NA	TRBJ2-7	CASSPLTRNLYEQYF	TGTGCCAGCAGCCCGCTCACTAGGAACCTTTACGAGCAGTACTTC
NA	TRBV14	TRBD1	TRBJ1-2	CASSTPGTGGAYGYTF	TGTGCCAGCAGTACACCCGGGACAGGGGGGGCCTATGGCTACACCTTC
NA	TRBV28	NA	TRBJ1-6	CASSAGLRGYNSPLHF	TGTGCCAGCAGCGCTGGCCTCCGAGGGTATAATTCACCCCTCCACTTT
NA	TRBV13	NA	TRBJ1-2	CASSWARRRDNYGYTF	TGTGCCAGCAGCTGGGCTAGGAGGCGGGATAACTATGGCTACACCTTC
NA	TRBV7-9	TRBD1	TRBJ1-6	CASSLNRGSYNSPLHF	TGTGCCAGCAGCTTAAACAGGGGTTCCTATAATTCACCCCTCCACTTT
NA	TRBV13	NA	TRBJ2-7	CASSLYAEPTGPEQYF	TGTGCCAGCAGCTTATACGCCGAGCCCACAGGCCCCGAGCAGTACTTC
NA	TRBV7-9	TRBD1	TRBJ2-7	CASSLALGQGAGEQYF	TGTGCCAGCAGCTTAGCGCTAGGACAGGGGGCCGGTGAGCAGTACTTC
few	TRBV12-3/TRBV12-4	TRBD2	TRBJ2-1	CASSSSGQQFF	TGTGCCAGCAGTTCTAGCGGGCAGCAGTTCTTC
NA	TRBV7-8	TRBD1	TRBJ1-2	CASSLRPTGGNGYTF	TGTGCCAGCAGCTTACGTCCGACAGGGGGCAATGGCTACACCTTC